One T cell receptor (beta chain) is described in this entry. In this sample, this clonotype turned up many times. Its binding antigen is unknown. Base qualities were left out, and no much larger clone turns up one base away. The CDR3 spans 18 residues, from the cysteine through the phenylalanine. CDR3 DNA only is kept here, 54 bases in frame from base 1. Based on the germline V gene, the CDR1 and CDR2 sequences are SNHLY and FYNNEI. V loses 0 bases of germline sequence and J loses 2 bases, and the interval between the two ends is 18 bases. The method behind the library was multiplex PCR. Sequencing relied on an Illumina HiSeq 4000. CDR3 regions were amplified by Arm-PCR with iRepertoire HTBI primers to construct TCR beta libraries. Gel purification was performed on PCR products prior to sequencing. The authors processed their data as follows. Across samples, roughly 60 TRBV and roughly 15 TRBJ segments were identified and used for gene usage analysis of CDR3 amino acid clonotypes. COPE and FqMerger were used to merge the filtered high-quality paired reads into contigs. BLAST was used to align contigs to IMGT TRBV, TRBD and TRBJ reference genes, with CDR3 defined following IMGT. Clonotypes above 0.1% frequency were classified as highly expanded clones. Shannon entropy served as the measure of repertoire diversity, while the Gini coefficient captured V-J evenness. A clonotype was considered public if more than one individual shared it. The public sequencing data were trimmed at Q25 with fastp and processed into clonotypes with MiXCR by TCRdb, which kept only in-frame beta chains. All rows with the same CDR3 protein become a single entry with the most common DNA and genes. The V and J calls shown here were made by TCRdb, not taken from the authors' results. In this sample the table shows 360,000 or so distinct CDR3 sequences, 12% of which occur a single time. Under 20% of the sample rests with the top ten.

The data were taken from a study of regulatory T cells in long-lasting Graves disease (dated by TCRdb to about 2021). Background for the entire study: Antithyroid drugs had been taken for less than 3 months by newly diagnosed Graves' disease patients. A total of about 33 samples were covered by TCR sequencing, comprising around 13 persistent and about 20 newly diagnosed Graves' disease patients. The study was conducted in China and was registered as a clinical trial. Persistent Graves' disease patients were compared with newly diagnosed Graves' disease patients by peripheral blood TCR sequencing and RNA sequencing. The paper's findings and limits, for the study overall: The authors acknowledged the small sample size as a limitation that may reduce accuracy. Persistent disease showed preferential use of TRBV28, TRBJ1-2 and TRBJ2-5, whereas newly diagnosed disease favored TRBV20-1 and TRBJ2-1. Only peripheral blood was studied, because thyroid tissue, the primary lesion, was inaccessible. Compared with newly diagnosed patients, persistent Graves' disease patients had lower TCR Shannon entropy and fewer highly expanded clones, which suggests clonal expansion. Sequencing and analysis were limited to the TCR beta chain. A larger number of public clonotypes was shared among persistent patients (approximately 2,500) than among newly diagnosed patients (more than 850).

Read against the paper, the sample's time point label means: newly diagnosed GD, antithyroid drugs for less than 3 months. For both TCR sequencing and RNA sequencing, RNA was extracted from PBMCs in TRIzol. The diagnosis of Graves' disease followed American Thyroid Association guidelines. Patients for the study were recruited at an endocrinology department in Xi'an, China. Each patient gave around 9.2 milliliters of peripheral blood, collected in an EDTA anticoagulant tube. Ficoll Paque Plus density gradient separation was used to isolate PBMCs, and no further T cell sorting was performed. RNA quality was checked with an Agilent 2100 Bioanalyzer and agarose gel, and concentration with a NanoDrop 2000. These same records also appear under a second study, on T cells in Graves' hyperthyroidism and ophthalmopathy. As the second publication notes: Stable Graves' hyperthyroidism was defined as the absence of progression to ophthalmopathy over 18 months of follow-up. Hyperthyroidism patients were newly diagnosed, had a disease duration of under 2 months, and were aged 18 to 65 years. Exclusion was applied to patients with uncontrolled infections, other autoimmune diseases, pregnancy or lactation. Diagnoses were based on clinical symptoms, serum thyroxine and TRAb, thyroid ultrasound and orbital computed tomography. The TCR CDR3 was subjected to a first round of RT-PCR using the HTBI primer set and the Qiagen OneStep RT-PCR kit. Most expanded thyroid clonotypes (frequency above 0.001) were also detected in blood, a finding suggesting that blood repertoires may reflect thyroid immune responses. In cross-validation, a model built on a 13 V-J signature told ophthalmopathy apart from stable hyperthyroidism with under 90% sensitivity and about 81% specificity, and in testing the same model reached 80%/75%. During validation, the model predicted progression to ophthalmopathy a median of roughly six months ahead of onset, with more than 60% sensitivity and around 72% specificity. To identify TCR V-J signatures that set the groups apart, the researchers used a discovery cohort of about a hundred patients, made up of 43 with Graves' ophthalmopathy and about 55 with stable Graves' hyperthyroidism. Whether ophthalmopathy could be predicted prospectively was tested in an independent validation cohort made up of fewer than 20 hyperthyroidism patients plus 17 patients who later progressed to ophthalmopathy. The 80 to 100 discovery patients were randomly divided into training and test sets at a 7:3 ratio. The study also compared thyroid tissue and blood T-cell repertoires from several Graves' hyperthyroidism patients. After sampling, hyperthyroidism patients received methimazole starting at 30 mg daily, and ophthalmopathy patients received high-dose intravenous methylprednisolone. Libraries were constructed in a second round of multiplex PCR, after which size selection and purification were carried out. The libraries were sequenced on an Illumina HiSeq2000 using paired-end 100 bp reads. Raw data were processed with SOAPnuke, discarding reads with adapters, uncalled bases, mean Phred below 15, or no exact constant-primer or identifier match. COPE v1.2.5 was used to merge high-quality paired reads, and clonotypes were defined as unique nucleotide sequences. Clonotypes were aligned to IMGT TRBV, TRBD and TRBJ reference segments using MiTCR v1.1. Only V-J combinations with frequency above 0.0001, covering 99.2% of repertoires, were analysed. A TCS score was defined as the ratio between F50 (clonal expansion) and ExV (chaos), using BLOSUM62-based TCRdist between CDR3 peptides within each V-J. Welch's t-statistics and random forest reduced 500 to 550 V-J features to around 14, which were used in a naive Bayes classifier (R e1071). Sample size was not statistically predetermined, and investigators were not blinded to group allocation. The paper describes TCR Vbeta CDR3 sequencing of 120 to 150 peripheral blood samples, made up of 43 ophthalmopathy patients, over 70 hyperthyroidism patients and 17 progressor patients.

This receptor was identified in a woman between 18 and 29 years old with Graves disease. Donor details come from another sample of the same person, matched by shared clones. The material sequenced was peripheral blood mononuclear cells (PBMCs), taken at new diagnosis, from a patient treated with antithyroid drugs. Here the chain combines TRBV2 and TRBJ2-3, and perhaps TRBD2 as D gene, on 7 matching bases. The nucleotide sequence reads TGTGCCAGCAGTGAAGCGGAAAGTACGGGGGGCCCCACAGATACGCAGTATTTT. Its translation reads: CASSEAESTGGPTDTQYF. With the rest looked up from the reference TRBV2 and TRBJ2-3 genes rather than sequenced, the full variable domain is EPEVTQTPSHQVTQMGQEVILRCVPISNHLYFYWYRQILGQKVEFLVSFYNNEISEKSEIFDDQFSVERPDGSNFTLKIRSTKLEDSAMYFCASSEAESTGGPTDTQYFGPGTRLTVL.